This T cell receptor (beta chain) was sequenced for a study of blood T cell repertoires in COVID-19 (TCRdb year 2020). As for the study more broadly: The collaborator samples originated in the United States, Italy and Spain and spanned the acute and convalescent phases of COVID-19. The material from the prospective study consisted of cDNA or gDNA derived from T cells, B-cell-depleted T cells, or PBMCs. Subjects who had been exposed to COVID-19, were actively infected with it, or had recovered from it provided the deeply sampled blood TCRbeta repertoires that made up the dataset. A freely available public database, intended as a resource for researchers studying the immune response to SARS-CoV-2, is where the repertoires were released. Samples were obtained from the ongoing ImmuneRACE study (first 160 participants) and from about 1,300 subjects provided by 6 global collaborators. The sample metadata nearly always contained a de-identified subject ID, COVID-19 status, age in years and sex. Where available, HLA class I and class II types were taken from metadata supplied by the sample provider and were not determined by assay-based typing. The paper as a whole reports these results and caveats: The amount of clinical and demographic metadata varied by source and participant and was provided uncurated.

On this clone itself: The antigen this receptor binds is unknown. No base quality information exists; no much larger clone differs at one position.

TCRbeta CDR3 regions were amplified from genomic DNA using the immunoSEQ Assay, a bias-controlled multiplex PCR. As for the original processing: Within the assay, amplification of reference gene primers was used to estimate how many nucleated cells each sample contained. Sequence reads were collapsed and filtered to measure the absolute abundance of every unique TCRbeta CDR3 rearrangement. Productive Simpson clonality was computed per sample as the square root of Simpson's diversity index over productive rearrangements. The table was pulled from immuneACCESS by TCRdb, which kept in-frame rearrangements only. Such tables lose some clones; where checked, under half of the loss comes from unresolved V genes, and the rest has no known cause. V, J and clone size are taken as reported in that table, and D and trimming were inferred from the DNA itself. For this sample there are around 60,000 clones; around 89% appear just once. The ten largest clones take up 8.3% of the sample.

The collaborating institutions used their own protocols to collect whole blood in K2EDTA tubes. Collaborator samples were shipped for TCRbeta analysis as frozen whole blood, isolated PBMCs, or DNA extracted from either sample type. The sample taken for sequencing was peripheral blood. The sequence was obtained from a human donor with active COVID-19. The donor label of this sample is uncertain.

The DNA is as follows: TGTGCCAGCAGCAAGAGCGAGTCCCTTTACAATGAGCAGTTCTTC. Translated, it gives CASSKSESLYNEQFF. The chain links TRBV27 with TRBJ2-1; no confident D gene assignment can be made. The CDR3 spans 15 residues, from the cysteine through the phenylalanine. The read is trimmed to its CDR3 DNA, 45 bases read in frame from base 1. For CDR1 and CDR2, the germline V gene (reference sequence) lists MNHEY and SMNVEV. V drops 6 bases and J drops 4 bases, leaving 16 bases in between.